This TCR beta chain was found in a study of T cell changes during pregnancy in multiple sclerosis (dated by TCRdb to the late 2010s). Study-wide context: In women with multiple sclerosis, the researchers looked at how the T cell repertoire shifted as pregnancy progressed.

Remarks on this clone: Its recognized antigen is unknown. The record has no base qualities; no much larger clone is one base away.

Including cysteine and phenylalanine, the CDR3 has 16 amino acids. Only CDR3 DNA remains: 48 bases, in frame from the first base. Per the germline V gene, MGHRA is the CDR1 and YSYEKL is the CDR2. At the junction V is shortened by 3 bases and J by 1 base, with 12 bases in between. Libraries were prepared through the immunoSEQ multiplex PCR assay. TCRdb limited this immuneACCESS table to in-frame rearrangements with V and J called. A share of clones is missing; checked studies link under half to unresolved V genes, and the rest is unexplained. Here the sample has about 64,000 clones; more than 75% occur a single time. 1% to 1.5% of the sample is held by the ten biggest clonotypes.

The rearranged chain carries TRBV4-1 and TRBJ2-2, and perhaps TRBD1 as D gene, on 5 matching bases. The TCR comes from a female donor with multiple sclerosis, enrolled in a pregnancy study. The specimen comprised peripheral blood, sampled in the second trimester of pregnancy. This receptor has the CDR3 CASSQARDLNTGELFF. At the DNA level, the sequence is TGCGCCAGCAGCCAGGCCAGGGATTTGAACACCGGGGAGCTGTTTTTT.